This T cell receptor beta chain was identified in a study of blood T cell repertoires in COVID-19. Overall study context: Acute-phase and convalescent COVID-19 samples originated in the United States, Italy and Spain. PBMCs, B-cell-depleted T cells, or T cells were the source of the cDNA or gDNA that made up the material.

Repertoires were generated with immunoSEQ multiplex PCR, while TCRdb's copy carries only in-frame clones and drops some. The data contain approximately 50,000 clones, around 87% of them singletons. The germline gives CDR1 MNHEY, CDR2 SMNVEV (reference sequence). J was trimmed by 2 bases and V by 2 bases; bases with no gene match: 2. This CDR3 spans 15 amino acids. The receptor was isolated from a human donor in a cohort sampled during active COVID-19. The sample taken for sequencing was peripheral blood. This chain connects TRBV27 to TRBJ2-7, with 11 bases that match TRBD2. The CDR3 here is CASSLVAGGPYEQYF. The CDR3 DNA is TGTGCCAGCAGTTTAGTAGCGGGAGGGCCCTACGAGCAGTACTTC.